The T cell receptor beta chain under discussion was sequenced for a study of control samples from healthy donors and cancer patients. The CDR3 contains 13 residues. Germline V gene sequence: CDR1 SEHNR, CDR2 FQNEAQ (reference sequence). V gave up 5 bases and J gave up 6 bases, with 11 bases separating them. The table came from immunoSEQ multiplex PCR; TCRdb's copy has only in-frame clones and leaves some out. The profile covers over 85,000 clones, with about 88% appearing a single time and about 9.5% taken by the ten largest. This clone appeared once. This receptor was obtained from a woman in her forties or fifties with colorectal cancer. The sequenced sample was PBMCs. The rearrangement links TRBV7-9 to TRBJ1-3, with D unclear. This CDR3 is CASSLSPQNTIYF. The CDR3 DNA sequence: TGTGCCAGCAGCCTTTCACCCCAAAACACCATATATTTT.